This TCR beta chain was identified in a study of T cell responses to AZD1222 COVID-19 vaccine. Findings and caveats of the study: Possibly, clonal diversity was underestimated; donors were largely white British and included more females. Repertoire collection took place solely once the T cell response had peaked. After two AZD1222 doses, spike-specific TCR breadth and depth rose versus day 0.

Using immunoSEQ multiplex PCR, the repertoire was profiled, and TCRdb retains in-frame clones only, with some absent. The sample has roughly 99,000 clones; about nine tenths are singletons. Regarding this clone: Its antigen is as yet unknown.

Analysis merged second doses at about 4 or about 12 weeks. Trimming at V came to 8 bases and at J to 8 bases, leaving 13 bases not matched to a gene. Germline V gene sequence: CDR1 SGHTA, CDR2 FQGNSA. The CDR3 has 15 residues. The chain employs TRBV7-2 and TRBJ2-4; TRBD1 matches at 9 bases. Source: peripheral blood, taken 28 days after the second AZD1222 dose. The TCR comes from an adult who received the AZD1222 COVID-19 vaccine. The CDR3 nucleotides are TGTGCCAGCGGGACAGGGATCTACAATACAGACATTCAGTACTTC. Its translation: CASGTGIYNTDIQYF.